The rows below give T cell receptor beta chains drawn from one sample of a study of shared clonotypes between healthy human individuals. Profiling relied on immunoSEQ multiplex PCR, and the TCRdb table lists in-frame clones only, not all of them. The table shows about 750,000 clones, with approximately 92% occurring only once. Sequenced input: naive CD8+ T cells sorted from blood. These receptors were obtained from a man aged 30 to 45 in good health. CDR3s include the opening cysteine and the closing phenylalanine or tryptophan. A D gene is named only where the DNA matches it firmly. Size is stated for part of the rows, as once, few or many counts, or as a class when the clone is expanded.

J gene: TRBJ1-1
V gene: TRBV2
D gene: TRBD1
clone size: -
CDR3 protein: CASSVTGTSPDTEAFF
CDR3 DNA: TGTGCCAGCAGTGTGACAGGGACGAGTCCGGACACTGAAGCTTTCTTT

J gene: TRBJ2-1
V gene: TRBV4-3
D gene: TRBD2
clone size: -
CDR3 protein: CASSPKSLAGGPSEQFF
CDR3 DNA: TGCGCCAGCAGCCCCAAGAGCCTAGCGGGAGGGCCTAGTGAGCAGTTCTTC

J gene: TRBJ2-7
V gene: TRBV5-1
D gene: -
clone size: -
CDR3 protein: CASSLEGSTAYEQYF
CDR3 DNA: TGCGCCAGCAGCTTGGAGGGGTCTACGGCCTACGAGCAGTACTTC

J gene: TRBJ2-2
V gene: TRBV14
D gene: -
clone size: -
CDR3 protein: CASSQAQLGLRNGELFF
CDR3 DNA: TGTGCCAGCAGCCAAGCACAACTAGGCCTACGTAACGGGGAGCTGTTTTTT

J gene: TRBJ2-7
V gene: TRBV27
D gene: TRBD1
clone size: once
CDR3 protein: CASSLGTGNPYEQYF
CDR3 DNA: TGTGCCAGCAGTTTAGGGACAGGCAACCCCTACGAGCAGTACTTC

J gene: TRBJ2-4
V gene: TRBV10-3
D gene: -
clone size: -
CDR3 protein: CAISESTMAGTKNIQYF
CDR3 DNA: TGTGCCATCAGTGAGTCGACGATGGCAGGCACCAAAAACATTCAGTACTTC

J gene: TRBJ2-2
V gene: TRBV29-1
D gene: TRBD2
clone size: -
CDR3 protein: CSVLSIRLAGGVSTGELFF
CDR3 DNA: TGCAGCGTCCTTAGTATTAGACTAGCGGGAGGGGTTAGCACCGGGGAGCTGTTTTTT

J gene: TRBJ2-3
V gene: TRBV7-2
D gene: -
clone size: -
CDR3 protein: CASSPSAGSGTDTQYF
CDR3 DNA: TGTGCCAGCAGCCCCTCGGCAGGGTCGGGCACAGATACGCAGTATTTT

J gene: TRBJ2-7
V gene: TRBV27
D gene: TRBD1
clone size: -
CDR3 protein: CASSLGTGGDAYEQYF
CDR3 DNA: TGTGCCAGCAGTTTAGGGACAGGGGGGGATGCCTACGAGCAGTACTTC

J gene: TRBJ1-5
V gene: TRBV7-9
D gene: -
clone size: -
CDR3 protein: CASSLSLSRDLDSNQPQHF
CDR3 DNA: TGTGCCAGCAGCTTAAGTCTTAGCCGGGACCTCGATAGCAATCAGCCCCAGCATTTT

J gene: TRBJ1-3
V gene: TRBV7-8
D gene: -
clone size: -
CDR3 protein: CASSRSGSGNTIYF
CDR3 DNA: TGTGCCAGCAGCCGGTCGGGGTCTGGAAACACCATATATTTT

J gene: TRBJ2-7
V gene: TRBV14
D gene: TRBD1
clone size: -
CDR3 protein: CASSQLGGTGTVYEQYF
CDR3 DNA: TGTGCCAGCAGCCAGCTGGGGGGGACAGGGACGGTCTACGAGCAGTACTTC

J gene: TRBJ2-7
V gene: TRBV6-1
D gene: -
clone size: -
CDR3 protein: CASRISSYEQYF
CDR3 DNA: TGTGCCAGCAGAATCTCCAGCTACGAGCAGTACTTC

J gene: TRBJ2-7
V gene: TRBV6-5
D gene: -
clone size: -
CDR3 protein: CASSYRPPYEQYF
CDR3 DNA: TGTGCCAGCAGTTACCGACCCCCCTACGAGCAGTACTTC

J gene: TRBJ1-1
V gene: TRBV27
D gene: -
clone size: -
CDR3 protein: CASSLSAGTEAFF
CDR3 DNA: TGTGCCAGCAGTTTATCGGCGGGAACTGAAGCTTTCTTT

J gene: TRBJ1-2
V gene: TRBV11-2
D gene: -
clone size: -
CDR3 protein: CASSRGGRRGSRGYTF
CDR3 DNA: TGTGCCAGCAGCCGAGGGGGAAGGAGGGGATCGAGAGGCTACACCTTC

J gene: TRBJ2-3
V gene: TRBV5-1
D gene: -
clone size: -
CDR3 protein: CASTESDTQYF
CDR3 DNA: TGCGCCAGCACTGAATCAGATACGCAGTATTTT

J gene: TRBJ2-3
V gene: TRBV7-6
D gene: -
clone size: once
CDR3 protein: CASGAPRDTFYKSTDTQYF
CDR3 DNA: TGTGCCAGCGGCGCCCCCCGGGACACATTTTATAAGAGCACAGATACGCAGTATTTT

J gene: TRBJ1-5
V gene: TRBV7-8
D gene: -
clone size: -
CDR3 protein: CASSRRIGKVNQPQHF
CDR3 DNA: TGTGCCAGCAGCCGTCGGATAGGGAAGGTCAATCAGCCCCAGCATTTT

J gene: TRBJ2-2
V gene: TRBV7-9
D gene: -
clone size: -
CDR3 protein: CASSLSVTGELFF
CDR3 DNA: TGTGCCAGCAGCTTATCCGTTACCGGGGAGCTGTTTTTT